This TCR beta chain was found in a study of T cells after yellow fever vaccination. A single record per CDR3 protein comes from TCRdb applying MiXCR to the 5' RACE reads. The table includes a few hundred thousand distinct CDR3 sequences, roughly a sixth detected once. This clonotype was seen only a few times. Trimming left V 3 bases short and J 4 bases short, with 13 bases between. In germline, CDR1 is SGHTA, CDR2 FQGTGA. The CDR3 spans 15 residues. Sequenced material: PBMCs, taken about 5 days after the first yellow fever vaccination. The chain uses TRBV7-3 and TRBJ2-1, with D possibly TRBD1 on 5 matching bases. The sequence was obtained from a man aged 18 to 29 who received the YFV17D yellow fever vaccine. CDR3 protein: CASSFTWGLYNEQFF. DNA for the CDR3: TGTGCCAGCAGCTTCACCTGGGGCCTTTACAATGAGCAGTTCTTC.